The clone carrying this TCR beta chain is a singleton in its sample. This entry comes from a study of radiation and T cells in renal cell carcinoma. Overall study: Nephrectomy followed 15 Gy stereotactic body radiation by 4 weeks.

Described time point: baseline pretreatment blood. Treatment reported: 15 Gy SBRT to primary tumor, nephrectomy 4 weeks later. Radiation-treated patients gave blood at baseline, week 2 and week 4. This renal cell carcinoma was of the clear cell type. The method was immunoSEQ multiplex PCR; TCRdb's version includes in-frame clones alone and lacks a portion of them. The data hold approximately 90,000 clones, with 75% to 90% observed a single time. This CDR3 region has 15 residues. V lost 1 base and J 0 bases, leaving 7 bases between the germline ends. Germline CDR1 reads SGHTA; CDR2 reads FQGNSA. The V call is TRBV7-2, the J call TRBJ1-3; D is ambiguous. Sequenced material: blood, taken from a patient whose treatment included radiotherapy and nephrectomy. This sequence was found in a man aged 50 or older with renal cell carcinoma. Here the CDR3 reads CASSLEDNSGNTIYF. The CDR3 DNA follows: TGTGCCAGCAGCTTAGAAGACAACTCTGGAAACACCATATATTTT.